This entry lists 19 T cell receptor beta chains sequenced from one sample in a study of T-cell reconstitution after alpha-beta-depleted transplantation in children. As it was prepared, the TCRbeta library received unique molecular identifiers. Each CDR3 protein gets one entry after TCRdb re-called the PCR reads with MiXCR. Of 330,000 or so distinct CDR3 sequences listed, around 10% are singletons. The material was PBMCs, obtained before TCRalphabeta/CD19-depleted stem cell transplant. All receptors come from a boy under three years old with acute myeloid leukemia, due to receive a stem cell transplant.

This clonotype was picked up a small number of times. The J gene is TRBJ2-7, the V gene TRBV10-3; TRBD2 matches at 10 bases. Germline CDR1 ENHRY, CDR2 SYGVKD. After removal of 4 bases from V and 5 bases from J, the junction contained 5 bases not matched to a gene. The CDR3 length is 14 residues. CDR3 DNA: TGTGCCATCAGTGGGCTAGCGGGAGTAAACGAGCAGTACTTC. Protein sequence: CAISGLAGVNEQYF.

This clonotype was counted at least ten times. This chain connects TRBV12-3 or TRBV12-4 to TRBJ2-5; 7 bases are shared with TRBD1. The CDR3 runs to 13 residues. Unmatched junction bases numbered 4, after V lost 5 bases and J lost 4 bases. DNA for the CDR3: TGTGCCAGCAGTCTATACAGGGGAGAGACCCAGTACTTC. As protein: CASSLYRGETQYF.

There are many counts of this clonotype. This chain connects TRBV12-3 or TRBV12-4 to TRBJ2-3, with 9 positions matching TRBD1. The CDR3 consists of 15 residues. V lost 7 bases and J lost 2; bases outside the gene matches: 7. CDR3 coding DNA: TGTGCCAGCATCCCGGGACAGGGTTACACAGATACGCAGTATTTT. It is translated as CASIPGQGYTDTQYF.

In its sample, this clonotype was seen a few times. This sequence joins TRBV3-1 and TRBJ1-2; 8 nucleotides agree with TRBD1. Trimming cost V 1 base and J 3 bases; bases outside gene matches: 4. CDR3 size: 15 residues. Germline lookup yields CDR1 LGHDT and CDR2 YNNKEL (reference sequence). The CDR3 DNA follows: TGTGCCAGCAGCCAAGCCCCGACAGGGGACTATGGCTACACCTTC. It yields the protein CASSQAPTGDYGYTF.

This clonotype was seen ten or more times. The chain couples TRBV4-3 to TRBJ2-1; no clear D gene. Germline V CDR1 and CDR2: LGHNA, YSLEER. This CDR3 contains 13 residues. The V and J ends lost 0 bases and 7 bases respectively, with 7 bases between them. CDR3 DNA sequence: TGCGCCAGCAGCCAAGAATCTGGAAATGAGCAGTTCTTC. Translation: CASSQESGNEQFF.

V is TRBV29-1 and J is TRBJ2-6; 8 bases map to TRBD1. V shed 3 bases, J shed 1 base, and the junction held 5 bases outside the gene matches. Germline V gene sequence: CDR1 SQVTM, CDR2 ANQGSEA. The CDR3 length is 16 residues. The CDR3 here is CSVETGAQSGANVLTF. CDR3 DNA sequence: TGCAGCGTTGAGACAGGGGCCCAATCTGGGGCCAACGTCCTGACTTTC.

This clonotype was picked up many times. This chain joins TRBV29-1 and TRBJ2-5, with 11 bases that match TRBD1. J gave up 5 bases and V 4 bases, and 6 bases lay outside the gene matches. This CDR3 is 14 amino acids long. The V gene's germline CDR1 is SQVTM and CDR2 ANQGSEA. CDR3 residues: CSVVDRGLGETQYF. CDR3 nucleotide sequence: TGCAGCGTTGTGGACAGGGGGCTTGGGGAGACCCAGTACTTC.

This clonotype was seen many times. The chain uses TRBV3-1 and TRBJ1-3, with unresolved D. The germline CDR1 and CDR2 sequences are LGHDT and YNNKEL (reference sequence). This CDR3 spans 11 amino acids. V dropped 8 bases and J dropped 4 bases, with 6 bases sitting between them. CDR3 bases: TGTGCCAGCCACAGCGGAAACACCATATATTTT. It codes for CASHSGNTIYF.

This clonotype showed up many times. V usage is TRBV6-5 and J usage is TRBJ1-2, with TRBD1 matching over 7 bases. Per the germline V gene, CDR1 is MNHEY and CDR2 is SVGAGI. The trim removed 0 bases at V and 4 bases at J, leaving 8 bases unmatched. The CDR3 length is 16 residues. The CDR3 loop is CASSYSSGQRAYGYTF. For the CDR3, the DNA is TGTGCCAGCAGTTACTCTTCGGGACAGCGGGCCTATGGCTACACCTTC.

This clonotype was observed many times. This sequence joins TRBV27 and TRBJ2-2; TRBD2 matches at 11 bases. CDR3 size: 17 residues. V was clipped by 0 bases and J by 6 bases; unmatched bases: 6. From germline, CDR1 is MNHEY and CDR2 SMNVEV (reference sequence). Written as DNA, the CDR3 is TGTGCCAGCAGTTTATCGACGGGACTAGCGGTCTCCGGGGAGCTGTTTTTT. Translating it yields CASSLSTGLAVSGELFF.

This chain connects TRBV2 to TRBJ2-3; 8 nucleotides line up with TRBD1. This CDR3 contains 17 residues. Per the germline V gene, CDR1 is SNHLY and CDR2 is FYNNEI. V shed 7 bases and J 0 bases; nucleotides not matched to a gene: 12. In DNA form, the CDR3 reads TGTGCCAGCAATCCTCCCGGGACAGGTGGTAGCACAGATACGCAGTATTTT. Translated, it gives CASNPPGTGGSTDTQYF.

The sample holds a few counts of this clonotype. This rearrangement joins TRBV20-1 to TRBJ1-1; TRBD1 matches 7 bases. The germline V gene has CDR1 DFQATT and CDR2 SNEGSKA (reference sequence). The CDR3 totals 13 residues. Losses at the gene ends were 5 bases for V and 2 bases for J; bases not matched to a gene: 5. The DNA of the CDR3 is TGCAGTGCTGCTGACAGGGCCAACACTGAAGCTTTCTTT. It codes for CSAADRANTEAFF.

This clonotype was counted ten times or more. J is TRBJ2-3 and V is TRBV7-2; D perhaps matches TRBD2 (5 bases). CDR3 length equals 15 residues. The germline V and J ends were trimmed by 4 bases and 2 bases, with 13 bases remaining between them. The germline CDR1 and CDR2 sequences are SGHTA and FQGNSA. CDR3: CASSSRGPPTDTQYF. Written as DNA, the CDR3 is TGTGCCAGCAGCTCCCGAGGGCCCCCCACAGATACGCAGTATTTT.

This clonotype occurred a few times. This rearrangement joins TRBV20-1 to TRBJ2-1; 8 nucleotides align to TRBD2. The germline gives CDR1 DFQATT, CDR2 SNEGSKA (reference sequence). CDR3 length: 13 residues. The V gene end was trimmed by 7 bases and the J gene end by 12 bases; junction bases not matched to a gene: 14. CDR3 bases: TGCAGTGAAGGGGCGGGGGGCCTAAGTGGGCAGTTCTTC. Protein sequence: CSEGAGGLSGQFF.

In its sample, this clonotype was seen many times. The chain has TRBV5-1 and TRBJ2-7; maybe TRBD2 (5 bases). Deletions cut 0 bases from V and 0 bases from J, with 7 bases between. This CDR3 has 14 amino acids. CDR1 is SGHRS, CDR2 YFSETQ, per germline. CDR3 residues: CASSLVDSSYEQYF. CDR3 nucleotide sequence: TGCGCCAGCAGCTTGGTGGACTCCTCCTACGAGCAGTACTTC.

There are many counts of this clonotype. V and J are TRBV29-1 and TRBJ1-1; 7 bases are a match to TRBD1. Germline lookup yields CDR1 SQVTM and CDR2 ANQGSEA. V was pared by 3 bases and J by 4 bases, with 5 bases of the junction left unmatched. This CDR3 spans 13 amino acids. CDR3 amino acids: CSVDGHRGTEAFF. Here the CDR3 DNA reads TGCAGCGTTGATGGGCACAGGGGCACTGAAGCTTTCTTT.

This clonotype was counted a few times. V is TRBV4-3 and J is TRBJ2-1; D not certain. Trimming shortened V by 7 bases and J by 5 bases, and 15 bases separated the two germline ends. This CDR3 region has 14 residues. The V gene's germline CDR1 is LGHNA and CDR2 YSLEER. CDR3 residues: CASNPPAIHNEQFF. The CDR3 DNA is TGCGCCAGCAATCCCCCAGCGATCCACAATGAGCAGTTCTTC.

This clonotype turned up a few times. The chain combines TRBV20-1 with TRBJ2-3; D may be TRBD2 (7 bases). With 3 bases removed from V and 2 bases from J, the gap between germline ends came to 15 bases. The CDR3 runs to 15 residues. Germline V lookup: CDR1 DFQATT, CDR2 SNEGSKA (reference sequence). The CDR3 DNA reads TGCAGTGCTAGGGACTGGGGGGGGCTCACAGATACGCAGTATTTT. Its translation is CSARDWGGLTDTQYF.

The V and J genes are TRBV27 and TRBJ2-1; 10 positions match TRBD2. The CDR3 is made up of 16 amino acids. V lost 4 bases, J lost 4 bases, and 7 bases stayed unmatched. In germline, CDR1 is MNHEY, CDR2 SMNVEV (reference sequence). The CDR3 loop reads CASSSPGLAWYNEQFF. The CDR3 DNA reads TGTGCCAGCAGTTCGCCGGGACTAGCGTGGTACAATGAGCAGTTCTTC.